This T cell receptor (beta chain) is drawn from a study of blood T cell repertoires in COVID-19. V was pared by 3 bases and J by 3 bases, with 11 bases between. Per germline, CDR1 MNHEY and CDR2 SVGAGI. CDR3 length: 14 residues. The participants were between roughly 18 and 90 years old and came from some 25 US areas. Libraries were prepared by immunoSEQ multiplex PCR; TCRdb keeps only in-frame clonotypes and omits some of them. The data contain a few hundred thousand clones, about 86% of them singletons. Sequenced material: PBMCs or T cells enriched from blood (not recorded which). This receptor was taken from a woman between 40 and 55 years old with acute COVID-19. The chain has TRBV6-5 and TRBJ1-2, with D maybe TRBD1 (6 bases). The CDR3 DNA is TGTGCCAGCAGTTATAGGGCAGGGGACTATGGCTACACCTTC. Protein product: CASSYRAGDYGYTF.